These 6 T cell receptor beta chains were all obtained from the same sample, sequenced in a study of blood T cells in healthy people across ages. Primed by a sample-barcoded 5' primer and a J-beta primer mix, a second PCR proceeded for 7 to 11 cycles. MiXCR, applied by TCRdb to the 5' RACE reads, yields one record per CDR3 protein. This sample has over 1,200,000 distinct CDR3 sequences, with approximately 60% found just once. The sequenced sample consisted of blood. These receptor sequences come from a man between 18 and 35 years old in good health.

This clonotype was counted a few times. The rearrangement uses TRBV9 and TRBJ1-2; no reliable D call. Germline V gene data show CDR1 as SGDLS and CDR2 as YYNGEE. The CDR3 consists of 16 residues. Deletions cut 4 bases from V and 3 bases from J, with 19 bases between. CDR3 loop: CASSPQLGRKDYGYTF. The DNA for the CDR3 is TGTGCCAGCAGCCCCCAACTCGGACGGAAGGACTATGGCTACACCTTC.

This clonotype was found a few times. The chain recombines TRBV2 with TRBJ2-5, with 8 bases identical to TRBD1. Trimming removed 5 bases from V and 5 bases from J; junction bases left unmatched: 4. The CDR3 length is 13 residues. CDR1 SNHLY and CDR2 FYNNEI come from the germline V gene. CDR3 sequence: CASSRTGMETQYF. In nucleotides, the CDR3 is TGTGCCAGCAGTAGGACAGGGATGGAGACCCAGTACTTC.

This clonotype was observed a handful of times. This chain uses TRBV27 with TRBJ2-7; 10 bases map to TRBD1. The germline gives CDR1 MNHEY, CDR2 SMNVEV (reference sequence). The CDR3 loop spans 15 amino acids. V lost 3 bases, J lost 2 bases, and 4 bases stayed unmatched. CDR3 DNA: TGTGCCAGCAGTTTTTTAGGACAGGGGGCCTACGAGCAGTACTTC. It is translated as CASSFLGQGAYEQYF.

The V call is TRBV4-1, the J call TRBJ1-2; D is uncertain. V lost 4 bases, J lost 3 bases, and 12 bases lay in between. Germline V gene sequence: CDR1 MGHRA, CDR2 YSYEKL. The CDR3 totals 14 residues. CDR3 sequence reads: CASSRTAQDYGYTF. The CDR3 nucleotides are TGCGCCAGCAGCCGCACGGCCCAGGACTATGGCTACACCTTC.

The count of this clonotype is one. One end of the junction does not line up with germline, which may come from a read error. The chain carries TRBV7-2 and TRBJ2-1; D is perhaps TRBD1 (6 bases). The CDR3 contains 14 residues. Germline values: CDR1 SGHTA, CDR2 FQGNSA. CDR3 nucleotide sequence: TGTGCCAGCGGCTTACCCTCCAGGGGAAATGAGCAGTTCTTC. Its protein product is CASGLPSRGNEQFF.

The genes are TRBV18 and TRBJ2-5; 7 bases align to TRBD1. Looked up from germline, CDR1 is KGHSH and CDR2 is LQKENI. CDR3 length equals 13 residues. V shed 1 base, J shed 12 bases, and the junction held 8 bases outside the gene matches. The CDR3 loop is CASSPLADRVKYF. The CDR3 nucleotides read TGTGCCAGCTCACCACTAGCCGACAGGGTCAAGTACTTC.